The 27 T cell receptor beta chains below all came from one sample that was sequenced in a study of cytomegalovirus exposure and HLA in healthy donors. The PCR was carried out with 60 Vbeta primers and 13 Jbeta primers. The method was immunoSEQ multiplex PCR; TCRdb's version includes in-frame clones alone and lacks a portion of them. The data hold over 100,000 clones, with about 8.5% observed a single time. Sequencing was done on a sample of PBMCs. The receptors shown here come from a man aged 40-49 years in good health and CMV-seronegative.

This clone was seen only a few times. The CDR3 sequence is CASSLAGGSLTEQYF. The CDR3 coding sequence is TGTGCCAGCAGCTTAGCGGGGGGTAGTTTAACCGAGCAGTACTTC. The gene calls are TRBV7-8 and TRBJ2-7, with TRBD2 as a possible D gene (6 bases). Trimming removed 0 bases from V and 6 bases from J, with 15 bases in between. The CDR3 sequence is 15 residues long. CDR1 is SGHVS and CDR2 is FQNEAQ in the germline V gene. Using reference TRBV7-8 and TRBJ2-7 for the parts outside the CDR3, the full variable domain is GAGVSQSPRYKVAKRGQDVALRCDPISGHVSLFWYQQALGQGPEFLTYFQNEAQLDKSGLPSDRFFAERPEGSVSTLKIQRTQQEDSAVYLCASSLAGGSLTEQYFGPGTRLTVT.

This chain connects TRBV30 to TRBJ1-5; D gene ambiguous. CDR3 size: 15 residues. Germline CDR1 is GTSNPN and CDR2 is SVGIG (reference sequence). V was clipped by 0 bases and J by 3 bases, with 12 bases between them. CDR3 residues: CAWSVGGFDNQPQHF. The CDR3 DNA sequence: TGTGCCTGGAGTGTAGGAGGGTTTGACAATCAGCCCCAGCATTTT.

J is TRBJ1-1 and V is TRBV2, with D possibly TRBD1 on 5 matching bases. Deletions cut 10 bases from V and 4 bases from J, with 13 bases between. Germline V CDR1 and CDR2: SNHLY, FYNNEI. The CDR3 sequence is 12 residues long. CDR3 nucleotide sequence: TGTGCCATCCTCTTAGGGGCCACTGAAGCTTTCTTT. Protein sequence: CAILLGATEAFF.

V gene TRBV5-5 combines with J gene TRBJ1-5; D is ambiguous. Trimming stripped 3 bases from V and 1 base from J, with 14 bases between. Germline lookup yields CDR1 SGHKS and CDR2 YYEKEE (reference sequence). The CDR3 consists of 16 residues. Here the CDR3 reads CASSYLGGMSNQPQHF. CDR3 DNA: TGTGCCAGCAGCTACCTGGGAGGGATGAGCAATCAGCCCCAGCATTTT.

In its sample, this clone was seen a few times. The V call is TRBV19, the J call TRBJ2-1; TRBD2 matches 12 bases. From germline, CDR1 is LNHDA and CDR2 SQIVND (reference sequence). The CDR3 has 15 amino acids. V dropped 7 bases and J dropped 6; count of bases not matched to a gene: 7. CDR3 sequence reads: CASTVTSGGSNEQFF. The CDR3 DNA sequence: TGTGCCAGTACCGTGACTAGCGGGGGTTCCAATGAGCAGTTCTTC.

In its sample, this clone was seen a few times. The CDR3 region is CASSLLRQGTYEQYF. In nucleotides, the CDR3 is TGTGCCAGCAGCTTATTGAGACAGGGAACTTACGAGCAGTACTTC. The V and J genes are TRBV7-8 and TRBJ2-7, with 7 bases identical to TRBD1. This CDR3 comprises 15 residues. The V gene's germline CDR1 is SGHVS and CDR2 FQNEAQ. V lost 2 bases to trimming and J lost 4 bases; unmatched junction nucleotides: 8.

The chain couples TRBV2 to TRBJ2-3; 12 bases are shared with TRBD2. Trimming at V came to 10 bases and at J to 4 bases, leaving 9 bases not matched to a gene. From germline, CDR1 is SNHLY and CDR2 FYNNEI. The CDR3 contains 15 residues. CDR3 in DNA: TGTGCCACCTCTAGCGGGGGGGCCTCCGCAGATACGCAGTATTTT. Its protein is CATSSGGASADTQYF.

The rearrangement links TRBV9 to TRBJ2-1; 11 bases map to TRBD2. With V trimmed by 2 bases and J by 7 bases, 2 bases remained unmatched. This CDR3 contains 14 residues. The germline V gene has CDR1 SGDLS and CDR2 YYNGEE. The CDR3 protein is CASSVRLAGNEQFF. CDR3 nucleotide sequence: TGTGCCAGCAGCGTCAGACTAGCGGGAAATGAGCAGTTCTTC.

The CDR3 DNA reads as TGTGCCAGCAGCTCCAGGGGGCGCACTGAAAAACTGTTTTTT. It yields the protein CASSSRGRTEKLFF. V and J are TRBV7-9 and TRBJ1-4; 8 nucleotides line up with TRBD1. The V gene end was trimmed by 4 bases and the J gene end by 7 bases; junction bases not matched to a gene: 5. Germline CDR1 reads SEHNR; CDR2 reads FQNEAQ (reference sequence). The CDR3 has 14 residues.

This clone was observed a few times. The V and J genes are TRBV30 and TRBJ1-5; a weak D match, TRBD1 (6 bases). V lost 3 bases, J lost 4 bases, and 19 bases lay in between. The CDR3 length is 16 residues. Germline values: CDR1 GTSNPN, CDR2 SVGIG (reference sequence). Here the CDR3 DNA reads TGTGCCTGGAGGGCGGACGGCAGGCAGGGGAATCAGCCCCAGCATTTT. Protein sequence: CAWRADGRQGNQPQHF.

The rearrangement joins TRBV9 to TRBJ2-1, with 15 nucleotides matching TRBD2. The CDR3 runs 18 residues. Germline V gene sequence: CDR1 SGDLS, CDR2 YYNGEE. The ends lost 4 bases at V and 4 bases at J; junction bases unmatched: 9. CDR3 loop: CASSLRTSGGDGYNEQFF. The CDR3 nucleotides are TGTGCCAGCAGCCTAAGGACTAGCGGGGGGGATGGTTACAATGAGCAGTTCTTC.

A few counts support this clone. The rearrangement links TRBV9 to TRBJ1-2, with TRBD1 as a possible D gene (6 bases). The germline V gene encodes CDR1 SGDLS and CDR2 YYNGEE. The CDR3 totals 14 residues. V lost 0 bases and J 4 bases, leaving 10 bases between the germline ends. For the CDR3, the DNA is TGTGCCAGCAGCGTAGGGGACACCCTCTATGGCTACACCTTC. Its protein product is CASSVGDTLYGYTF. Full variable domain (remainder filled in from reference TRBV9 and TRBJ1-2): DSGVTQTPKHLITATGQRVTLRCSPRSGDLSVYWYQQSLDQGLQFLIQYYNGEERAKGNILERFSAQQFPDLHSELNLSSLELGDSALYFCASSVGDTLYGYTFGSGTRLTVV.

The chain joins TRBV27 to TRBJ1-1; no clear D gene. Germline assignment: CDR1 MNHEY and CDR2 SMNVEV (reference sequence). The CDR3 runs to 14 residues. The V and J ends lost 8 bases and 1 base respectively, with 14 bases between them. CDR3 nucleotides: TGTGCCAGCTCGATGTCGGTCTCGAACACTGAAGCTTTCTTT. Translated, it gives CASSMSVSNTEAFF.

This chain connects TRBV6-1 to TRBJ1-2, with TRBD1 identical over 11 bases. Trimming cost V 6 bases and J 4 bases; bases outside gene matches: 4. The CDR3 length is 14 residues. The germline V gene has CDR1 MNHNS and CDR2 SASEGT. CDR3 in amino acids: CASSLDRGPYGYTF. DNA of the CDR3: TGTGCCAGCAGCCTGGACAGGGGGCCCTATGGCTACACCTTC.

This clone was counted between two and nine times. The same CDR3 can be traced to other DNA sequences in this sample. The rearrangement joins TRBV5-1 to TRBJ1-5, with 12 bases identical to TRBD1. The V segment lost 4 bases and the J segment 7 bases; nucleotides outside the gene matches: 6. The CDR3 consists of 15 residues. From germline, CDR1 is SGHRS and CDR2 YFSETQ. The CDR3 is CASSLGQGAGQPQHF. The CDR3 nucleotides are TGCGCCAGCAGCCTGGGACAGGGGGCAGGACAGCCCCAGCATTTT.

The chain has TRBV30 and TRBJ1-1; a possible D gene is TRBD1 (6 bases). The CDR3 is made up of 13 amino acids. Germline V lookup: CDR1 GTSNPN, CDR2 SVGIG (reference sequence). Trimming took 7 bases from V and 0 from J, leaving 12 bases between them. CDR3 amino acids: CALDGQMNTEAFF. CDR3 sequence (DNA): TGTGCCTTGGACGGACAGATGAACACTGAAGCTTTCTTT.

The table lists this clone with a few counts. The gene calls are TRBV6-6 and TRBJ1-1; D call uncertain. The CDR3 is made up of 12 amino acids. V was clipped by 2 bases and J by 5 bases, with 6 bases between them. From germline, CDR1 is MNHNY and CDR2 SVGAGI (reference sequence). CDR3 DNA: TGTGCCAGCAGTTACGAGGATACTGAAGCTTTCTTT. It specifies CASSYEDTEAFF.

The V and J genes are TRBV11-2 and TRBJ2-5, with 11 positions matching TRBD2. The junction had 8 bases not matched to a gene; V was cut back by 3 bases and J by 5 bases. The CDR3 contains 16 residues. The germline V gene encodes CDR1 SGHAT and CDR2 FQNNGV. This CDR3 reads CASSLLLAGAGETQYF. CDR3 coding DNA: TGTGCCAGCAGCTTGTTACTAGCGGGGGCCGGGGAGACCCAGTACTTC.

This clone was detected a few times. This chain links TRBV4-1 with TRBJ2-7; D unresolved. There are 13 residues in the CDR3. V was cut by 2 bases and J by 0 bases, with 5 bases left in between. CDR1 and CDR2 from the germline V gene are MGHRA and YSYEKL. CDR3 sequence (DNA): TGCGCCAGCAGCCAACAGCGCTCCTACGAGCAGTACTTC. This codes for CASSQQRSYEQYF.

The chain carries TRBV6-4 and TRBJ2-1; 7 bases are a match to TRBD1. V trimming: 6 bases; J trimming: 10 bases; junction bases outside the gene matches: 12. CDR1 is MRHNA and CDR2 is SNTAGT in the germline V gene. The CDR3 has 14 residues. DNA of the CDR3: TGTGCCAGCAGCGAACTTACAGGGGTAGGCGAGCAGTTCTTC. Translated: CASSELTGVGEQFF.

This chain uses TRBV19 with TRBJ2-7; 9 bases line up with TRBD1. Germline-derived CDR1 and CDR2 are LNHDA and SQIVND (reference sequence). The CDR3 is made up of 13 amino acids. The V gene end was trimmed by 3 bases and the J gene end by 5 bases; junction bases not matched to a gene: 2. The CDR3 DNA is TGTGCCAGTAGTATGCGGACAGGGGACGAGCAGTACTTC. Its translation is CASSMRTGDEQYF.

The V and J genes are TRBV4-1 and TRBJ2-5, with 10 bases that match TRBD1. The CDR3 consists of 17 residues. Per the germline V gene, CDR1 is MGHRA and CDR2 is YSYEKL. The trim removed 1 base at V and 2 bases at J, leaving 7 bases unmatched. CDR3 nucleotide sequence: TGCGCCAGCAGCCAAGCCCCAGGGGGACAGGGGCAAGAGACCCAGTACTTC. Amino acid sequence: CASSQAPGGQGQETQYF.

The table lists this clone with a few counts. The sample carries other DNA sequences with the same CDR3. The chain has TRBV7-2 and TRBJ1-1; D gene uncertain. The CDR3 sequence is 14 residues long. The V and J ends lost 1 base and 5 bases respectively, with 11 bases between them. Germline V gene data show CDR1 as SGHTA and CDR2 as FQGNSA. CDR3 in DNA: TGTGCCAGCAGCTTAGAGGTGCGGGGAACTGAAGCTTTCTTT. The encoded protein is CASSLEVRGTEAFF. The whole variable domain, filled in from reference TRBV7-2 and TRBJ1-1, reads GAGVSQSPSNKVTEKGKDVELRCDPISGHTALYWYRQSLGQGLEFLIYFQGNSAPDKSGLPSDRFSAERTGGSVSTLTIQRTQQEDSAVYLCASSLEVRGTEAFFGQGTRLTVV.

The sample holds a few counts of this clone. CDR3 sequence (DNA): TGTGCCAGCAGATTGACCGCCGGGACAGGGCTAGGCTACACCTTC. It encodes CASRLTAGTGLGYTF. The gene calls are TRBV27 and TRBJ1-2; TRBD1 matches 9 bases. Germline loops: CDR1 MNHEY, CDR2 SMNVEV (reference sequence). CDR3 length: 15 residues. V trimming: 6 bases; J trimming: 8 bases; junction bases outside the gene matches: 13.

This clone was detected only a few times. The chain carries TRBV30 and TRBJ2-1, with no clear D. CDR1 is GTSNPN, CDR2 SVGIG, per germline (reference sequence). V gave up 5 bases and J gave up 0 bases, with 8 bases separating them. This CDR3 has 13 amino acids. CDR3 in amino acids: CAWSADSYNEQFF. The CDR3 DNA sequence: TGTGCCTGGTCGGCGGACTCCTACAATGAGCAGTTCTTC.

V gene TRBV6-7 combines with J gene TRBJ2-1; 13 bases match TRBD2. TRBV6-7 is an ORF, and what it does is uncertain. The CDR3 loop spans 15 amino acids. Trimming cost V 3 bases and J 8 bases; bases outside gene matches: 4. The CDR3: CASSYGLAGEDEQFF. Written as DNA, the CDR3 is TGTGCCAGCAGTTATGGACTAGCGGGGGAAGATGAGCAGTTCTTC.

The V call is TRBV18, the J call TRBJ1-5; no clear D. The V gene's germline CDR1 is KGHSH and CDR2 LQKENI. V was cut by 3 bases and J by 0 bases, with 9 bases left in between. This CDR3 has 15 amino acids. CDR3 nucleotides: TGTGCCAGCTCACCCGCCCGGGATAGCAATCAGCCCCAGCATTTT. Protein sequence: CASSPARDSNQPQHF.